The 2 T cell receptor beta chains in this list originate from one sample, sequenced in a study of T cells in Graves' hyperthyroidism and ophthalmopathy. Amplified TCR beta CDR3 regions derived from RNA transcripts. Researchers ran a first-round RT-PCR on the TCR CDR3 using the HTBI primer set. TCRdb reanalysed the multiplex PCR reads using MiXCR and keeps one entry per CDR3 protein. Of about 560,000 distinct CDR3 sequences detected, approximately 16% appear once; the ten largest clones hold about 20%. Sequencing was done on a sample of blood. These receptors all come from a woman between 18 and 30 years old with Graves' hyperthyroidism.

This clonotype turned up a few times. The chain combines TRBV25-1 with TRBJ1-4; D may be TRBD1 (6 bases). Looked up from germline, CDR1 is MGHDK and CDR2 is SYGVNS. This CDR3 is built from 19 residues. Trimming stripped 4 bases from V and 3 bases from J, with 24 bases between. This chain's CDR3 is CASSAPPSRGSGANEKLFF. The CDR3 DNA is TGTGCCAGCAGTGCTCCCCCGTCCAGGGGTAGCGGGGCTAATGAAAAACTGTTTTTT.

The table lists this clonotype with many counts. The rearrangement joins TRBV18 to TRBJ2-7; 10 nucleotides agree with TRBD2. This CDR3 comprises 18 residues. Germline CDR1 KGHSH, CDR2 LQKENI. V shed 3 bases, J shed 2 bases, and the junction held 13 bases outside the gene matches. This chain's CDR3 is CASSPERGSGRTPYEQYF. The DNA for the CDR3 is TGTGCCAGCTCACCGGAGCGAGGTAGCGGGAGGACACCCTACGAGCAGTACTTC.